A single sample is the source of the 29 T cell receptor beta chains below, sequenced in a study of monozygotic twins with inflammatory bowel disease. TCRdb re-called the 5' RACE reads and gives one entry per CDR3 protein, without DNA. This sample's clone table lists approximately 400,000 distinct CDR3 sequences. Input material: blood. The origin of the receptors is a human donor with ulcerative colitis or Crohn's disease, or a healthy co-twin of an affected twin (not recorded which).

The V and J genes are TRBV18 and TRBJ2-7. Germline V gives CDR1 KGHSH, CDR2 LQKENI. This CDR3 region has 16 residues. The CDR3 here is CASSPSMSGSTYEQYF.

The rearrangement joins TRBV21-1 to TRBJ2-1. TRBV21-1 represents a pseudogene. The CDR3 length is 17 residues. CDR3 amino acids: CASSKAGIGRSYNEQFF.

The chain employs TRBV27 and TRBJ2-7; lacking DNA, the TRBD2 call made by TCRdb goes unchecked. The V gene's germline CDR1 is MNHEY and CDR2 SMNVEV (reference sequence). CDR3 length equals 13 residues. CDR3 sequence reads: CASRLGPLYEQYF.

The chain is built from TRBV5-1 and TRBJ2-1. The CDR3 sequence is 20 residues long. Germline V lookup: CDR1 SGHRS, CDR2 YFSETQ. CDR3: CASSLYFRSAILGSYNEQFF. Supplemented by reference TRBV5-1 and TRBJ2-1, the full variable domain reads KAGVTQTPRYLIKTRGQQVTLSCSPISGHRSVSWYQQTPGQGLQFLFEYFSETQRNKGNFPGRFSGRQFSNSRSEMNVSTLELGDSALYLCASSLYFRSAILGSYNEQFFGPGTRLTVL.

The chain carries TRBV5-6 and TRBJ2-7; TCRdb gives TRBD2 as the D gene, but with no DNA this cannot be confirmed. The CDR3 consists of 15 residues. Germline CDR1 reads SGHDT; CDR2 reads YYEEEE. CDR3 region: CASSLVVGQAYEQYF.

J is TRBJ1-6 and V is TRBV5-6; TCRdb indicates TRBD1, and absent DNA this call remains unverified. This CDR3 comprises 14 residues. Germline CDR1 SGHDT, CDR2 YYEEEE. CDR3 sequence reads: CASSWQGYNSPLHF.

The chain combines TRBV5-1 with TRBJ1-1; TCRdb designates TRBD1, a call that cannot be tested without DNA. There are 13 residues in the CDR3. Germline V gives CDR1 SGHRS, CDR2 YFSETQ. The CDR3 region is CASSAKGGTEAFF.

The chain carries TRBV7-8 and TRBJ2-2; absent DNA, TCRdb's TRBD1 call cannot be checked. Germline V CDR1 and CDR2: SGHVS, FQNEAQ. This CDR3 contains 12 residues. The CDR3 loop reads CASSFPGGGLFF.

The genes are TRBV7-2 and TRBJ1-2; the D call from TCRdb, TRBD1, cannot be confirmed without DNA. This CDR3 contains 15 residues. Germline assignment: CDR1 SGHTA and CDR2 FQGNSA. The CDR3 here is CASSPYFTGNYGYTF.

The chain carries TRBV7-9 and TRBJ2-2. CDR3 length: 16 amino acids. The germline V gene has CDR1 SEHNR and CDR2 FQNEAQ (reference sequence). CDR3 loop: CASSLVGRSNTGELFF.

The rearrangement joins TRBV7-2 to TRBJ2-1; TCRdb's D call, TRBD1, is unchecked because there is no DNA. CDR1 is SGHTA and CDR2 is FQGNSA in the germline V gene. The length of the CDR3 is 16 residues. The CDR3 region is CASSWGQGNSYNEQFF.

V gene TRBV20-1 combines with J gene TRBJ1-4; there is no DNA to check the TCRdb D call of TRBD1. The CDR3 loop spans 13 amino acids. In germline, CDR1 is DFQATT, CDR2 SNEGSKA (reference sequence). CDR3 loop: CSAPRPGVEKLFF.

This chain links TRBV4-2 with TRBJ2-7; absent DNA, TCRdb's TRBD1 call cannot be checked. CDR1 LGHNA and CDR2 YNFKEQ come from the germline V gene. The CDR3 runs to 15 residues. The CDR3 is CASSQQTGRNYEQYF.

The V and J genes are TRBV5-1 and TRBJ2-3. In germline, CDR1 is SGHRS, CDR2 YFSETQ. The CDR3 is 13 residues long. The CDR3 here is CASSWDRGNTQYF.

The chain links TRBV5-1 to TRBJ1-1; as DNA is missing, the TRBD1 call by TCRdb cannot be tested. The CDR3 runs to 13 residues. Germline CDR1 reads SGHRS; CDR2 reads YFSETQ. CDR3: CASSFTGYTEAFF.

The CDR3 spells CASSQHPGTSGYEQYF. The rearrangement links TRBV5-4 to TRBJ2-7; TCRdb's D call, TRBD2, is unchecked because there is no DNA. The CDR3 loop spans 16 amino acids. Germline CDR1 SGHNT, CDR2 YYREEE (reference sequence).

The genes are TRBV27 and TRBJ1-3; TCRdb names TRBD1, which stays unverified in the absence of DNA. The V gene's germline CDR1 is MNHEY and CDR2 SMNVEV (reference sequence). The CDR3 sequence is 15 residues long. CDR3 protein: CASSPRGISGNTIYF.

The chain employs TRBV5-1 and TRBJ2-6; the TCRdb call, TRBD1, lacks DNA for checking. CDR3 size: 18 residues. Germline CDR1 is SGHRS and CDR2 is YFSETQ. The CDR3 protein is CASSLVELPPFGANVLTF.

The chain joins TRBV3-1 to TRBJ1-1. Germline assignment: CDR1 LGHDT and CDR2 YNNKEL (reference sequence). The CDR3 totals 14 residues. The CDR3 here is CASSQGLRTTEAFF.

The chain couples TRBV6-1 to TRBJ2-5; lacking DNA, the TRBD1 call made by TCRdb goes unchecked. This CDR3 region has 15 residues. Germline CDR1 MNHNS, CDR2 SASEGT. CDR3 sequence reads: CASSAPGQGVKTQYF.

The chain recombines TRBV6-2 or TRBV6-3 with TRBJ2-1; the D gene TCRdb calls, TRBD1, cannot be checked with no DNA. The CDR3 length is 16 residues. Germline V lookup: CDR1 MNHEY, CDR2 SVGEGT. The CDR3 spells CASSPYPGPGIGEQFF.

This chain uses TRBV7-8 with TRBJ2-1; TCRdb calls TRBD2, which cannot be checked without DNA. Germline V CDR1 and CDR2: SGHVS, FQNEAQ. The CDR3 totals 20 residues. CDR3 region: CASSLVWGILAGGPVNEQFF.

The V call is TRBV6-5, the J call TRBJ1-2; TCRdb outputs TRBD1, but without DNA this stays unchecked. Looked up from germline, CDR1 is MNHEY and CDR2 is SVGAGI. The CDR3 is made up of 15 amino acids. The CDR3 loop reads CASSYDRAGWYGYTF.

The chain couples TRBV12-3 or TRBV12-4 to TRBJ2-1; TCRdb gives TRBD1 as the D gene, but with no DNA this cannot be confirmed. The CDR3 length is 14 residues. The CDR3 region is CASSPGGSKNEQFF.

J is TRBJ1-1 and V is TRBV7-9; without DNA, the TCRdb call of TRBD1 cannot be checked. The germline V gene encodes CDR1 SEHNR and CDR2 FQNEAQ (reference sequence). The CDR3 is 15 residues long. This CDR3 reads CASSSVARQLTEAFF. Full variable domain (remainder filled in from reference TRBV7-9 and TRBJ1-1): DTGVSQNPRHKITKRGQNVTFRCDPISEHNRLYWYRQTLGQGPEFLTYFQNEAQLEKSRLLSDRFSAERPKGSFSTLEIQRTEQGDSAMYLCASSSVARQLTEAFFGQGTRLTVV.

The chain combines TRBV7-9 with TRBJ2-1; TCRdb gives TRBD2 as the D gene, but with no DNA this cannot be confirmed. Germline-derived CDR1 and CDR2 are SEHNR and FQNEAQ (reference sequence). CDR3 length equals 16 residues. CDR3 in amino acids: CASSPTAGELYNEQFF.

The genes are TRBV12-3 or TRBV12-4 and TRBJ1-1; the TCRdb D gene call, TRBD1, has no DNA to confirm it. The CDR3 extends over 13 amino acids. CDR3 region: CASSGQGVLSAFF.

V is TRBV2 and J is TRBJ1-6; TCRdb selects TRBD1, and the lack of DNA leaves this call unchecked. The CDR3 is 15 amino acids. CDR1 is SNHLY and CDR2 is FYNNEI in the germline V gene. The CDR3 protein is CASSESQGARSPLHF.

The chain couples TRBV6-2 or TRBV6-3 to TRBJ2-3. The germline CDR1 and CDR2 sequences are MNHEY and SVGEGT. The CDR3 is 14 residues long. CDR3 protein: CASSQRVRGDTQYF.